What follows is one TCR beta chain and its context. Antigen: not known. The data were taken from a study of post-analysis software for immune sequencing data. The study, taken as a whole, reports: Controls significantly exceeded multiple sclerosis patients in normalized Chao1 diversity. Higher frequency in patients than in controls was seen for about five TRBV segments, with TRBV5-6, TRBV5-1 and TRBV20-1 among them.

Trimming cost V 1 base and J 1 base, with 10 bases left between them. This CDR3 region has 15 residues. Unique molecular identifiers were built into the TCR beta cDNA libraries. From roughly 1 to 10 million T cells, 400,000 to 500,000 cDNA molecules were obtained. Each CDR3 protein is one row after TCRdb ran MiXCR on the PCR reads. The sample has hundreds of thousands of distinct CDR3 sequences, 44% seen once. This receptor was identified in a girl aged 5-17 years with multiple sclerosis. The rearrangement uses TRBV12-3 or TRBV12-4 and TRBJ1-2; TRBD1 might be the D (6 bases). The sample taken for sequencing was blood. The CDR3 bases are TGTGCCAGCAGTTTAGGGGCAGGGGTTAACTATGGCTACACCTTC. Protein product: CASSLGAGVNYGYTF.